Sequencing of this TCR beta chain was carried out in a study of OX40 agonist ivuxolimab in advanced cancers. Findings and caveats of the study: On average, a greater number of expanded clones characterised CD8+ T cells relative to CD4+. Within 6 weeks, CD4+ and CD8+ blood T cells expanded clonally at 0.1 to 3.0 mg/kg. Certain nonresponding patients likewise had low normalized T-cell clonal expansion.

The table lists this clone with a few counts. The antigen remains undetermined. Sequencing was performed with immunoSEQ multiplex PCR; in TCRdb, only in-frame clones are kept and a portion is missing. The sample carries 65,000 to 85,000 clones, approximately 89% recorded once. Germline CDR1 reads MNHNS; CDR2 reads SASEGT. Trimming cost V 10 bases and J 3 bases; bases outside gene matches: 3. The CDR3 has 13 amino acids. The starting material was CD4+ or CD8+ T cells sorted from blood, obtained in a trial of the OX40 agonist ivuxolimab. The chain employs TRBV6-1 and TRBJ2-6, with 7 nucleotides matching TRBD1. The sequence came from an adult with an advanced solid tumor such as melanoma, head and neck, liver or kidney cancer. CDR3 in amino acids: CANRGVGANVLTF. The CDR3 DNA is TGTGCCAACAGGGGCGTTGGGGCCAACGTCCTGACTTTC.